A few counts support the clone carrying this TCR beta chain. Its antigen is currently unknown. The PCR contained 60 Vbeta and 13 Jbeta primers. Source study methods: In a later analysis, some 80 million unique TCR beta chains included roughly 11 million shared by two or more donors. The method was immunoSEQ multiplex PCR; TCRdb's version includes in-frame clones alone and lacks a portion of them. The D gene and trimming were derived from the DNA, and the V and J assignments and clone size from that table. The sample shows some 180,000 clones, roughly 85% of them seen only once. The CDR3 has 14 residues. V lost 1 base, J lost 0 bases, and 7 bases lay in between. CDR1 and CDR2 (germline): SGHNT, YENEEA. The source of the sample is a study of cytomegalovirus exposure and HLA in healthy donors. General study results and limits: The analysis excluded some indistinguishable V segments, including TRBV6-2 and TRBV6-3. Most of the CMV-associated TCR beta chains (in a later analysis) appeared to be HLA-restricted. Listed as cytomegalovirus-associated were 150 to 200 TCR beta chains.

The material sequenced was PBMCs. The chain uses TRBV11-3 and TRBJ2-7; D gene ambiguous. The TCR was taken from a woman between 25 and 40 years old in good health and CMV-seropositive. CDR3: CASSLVASSYEQYF. The CDR3 DNA follows: TGTGCCAGCAGCTTAGTGGCCAGCTCCTACGAGCAGTACTTC.